This entry is about one T cell receptor beta chain. This clone was recorded only once. Which antigen it targets is not known. One base away there is no much larger clone; base qualities are not given. The data were obtained in a study of blood T cell repertoires in COVID-19 (TCRdb year 2020). Background on the whole study: Samples covering the acute and convalescent phases of COVID-19 were provided by collaborators in the United States, Italy and Spain. Sample metadata almost always included a de-identified subject ID, COVID-19 status, age in years and sex. The repertoires were made available in a free public database intended to serve as a resource for research on the immune response to SARS-CoV-2. Subjects who had been exposed to COVID-19, were actively infected with it, or had recovered from it provided the deeply sampled blood TCRbeta repertoires that made up the dataset. Where available, HLA class I and class II types were obtained from metadata supplied by the sample provider rather than from assay-based typing. The prospective study material was composed of cDNA or gDNA derived from T cells, B-cell-depleted T cells, or PBMCs. Samples came from the ongoing ImmuneRACE study (first 160 participants) plus 1,254 subjects from 6 global collaborators.

The collaborating institutions used their own protocols to collect whole blood in K2EDTA tubes. For TCRbeta analysis, collaborators shipped samples in one of three forms: frozen whole blood, isolated PBMCs, or DNA extracted from either of those sample types. The germline V gene (reference sequence) supplies CDR1 LNHDA and CDR2 SQIVND. The CDR3 runs 13 amino acids, cysteine and phenylalanine included. Kept here is only the CDR3 DNA, which spans 39 bases and is read in frame from base 1. Cut back by 3 bases and 4 bases, the V and J ends lie 6 bases apart. The research as a whole found: How much clinical and demographic metadata was included differed by source and by participant, and the metadata was provided uncurated.

TCRbeta CDR3 regions were amplified from genomic DNA by means of the immunoSEQ Assay, a bias-controlled multiplex PCR. In the paper's pipeline: The number of nucleated cells in each sample was estimated by amplification of reference gene primers within the assay. To quantify the absolute abundance of each unique TCRbeta CDR3 rearrangement, sequence reads were collapsed and filtered. For each sample, productive Simpson clonality was calculated by taking the square root of Simpson's diversity index across productive rearrangements. TCRdb re-hosts the immuneACCESS table, in-frame sequences only. Its copies lack some clones; in the studies checked, an unresolved V gene accounts for under half of them, and the cause for the rest is not known. V, J and clone size are those of that table, while D and trimming were read from the DNA. This sample holds approximately 360,000 clones; almost 90% were observed only once. The ten most abundant clones make up 6.5% to 7% of the sample.

The specimen sequenced was peripheral blood. The clonotype comes from a man aged 18 to 30 with active or convalescent COVID-19. The V gene is TRBV19 and the J gene is TRBJ2-2; the D gene cannot be named for sure. The DNA is as follows: TGTGCCAGTAGTATTTTCCTCACCGGGGAGCTGTTTTTT. Translated, it gives CASSIFLTGELFF.